Listed below are T cell receptor beta chains from one sample, sequenced in a study of shared clonotypes between healthy human individuals. Method: immunoSEQ multiplex PCR; TCRdb's copy keeps in-frame clones and lacks some. The sample lists about 2,500,000 clones; around 94% were seen once. What was sequenced was naive CD4+ T cells sorted from blood. The receptors were sampled from a man aged 18-30 years in good health. Each CDR3 is given with its conserved first and last residue. The D gene is left open where the match is weak. Clone size, where shown, is once, few, many, or a class for clones that have expanded.

d_call j_call clone_size v_call cdr3_nt cdr3_aa
TRBD1 TRBJ2-2 NA TRBV6-1 TGTGCCAGCAGGACAGGGGGCTCTAACACCGGGGAGCTGTTTTTT CASRTGGSNTGELFF
NA TRBJ2-2 NA TRBV29-1 TGCAGCGGATTAAACACCGGGGAGCTGTTTTTT CSGLNTGELFF
NA TRBJ2-3 once TRBV4-1 TGCGCCAGCAGCCAAGAGGGGGATAGCACAGATACGCAGTATTTT CASSQEGDSTDTQYF
NA TRBJ1-4 NA TRBV10-3 TGTGCCATCAGTGAGCCCCCGGGGGAAAAACTGTTTTTT CAISEPPGEKLFF
NA TRBJ2-1 NA TRBV7-3 TGTGCCAGCAGCTTGGGCGGGGCGGTCTCGGGTGTAAATGAGCAGTTCTTC CASSLGGAVSGVNEQFF
NA TRBJ1-1 NA TRBV2 TGTGCCAGCACTTTGGGGCCGAGGAGCAGGAACACTGAAGCTTTCTTT CASTLGPRSRNTEAFF
NA TRBJ2-2 NA TRBV6-5 TGTGCCAGCAGGTCCCTTGGGGGAAACACCGGGGAGCTGTTTTTT CASRSLGGNTGELFF
TRBD1 TRBJ2-7 once TRBV6-1 TGTGCCAGCAGTGAAGTGGGACAGTCCTACGAGCAGTACTTC CASSEVGQSYEQYF
NA TRBJ2-5 NA TRBV18 TGTGCCAGCTCACCAACTGCGGACAGATCCCAAGAGACCCAGTACTTC CASSPTADRSQETQYF
NA TRBJ2-4 NA TRBV10-3 TGTGCCACCTACGGGTCCCAAGGGGGCAAAAACATTCAGTACTTC CATYGSQGGKNIQYF
TRBD1 TRBJ1-3 once TRBV5-7 TGTGCCAGCAGCTTGGGGACAGGGCGACCTCCCAACTCTGGAAACACCATATATTTT CASSLGTGRPPNSGNTIYF
NA TRBJ2-1 NA TRBV7-9 TGTGCCAGCAGCTTAGAAAGCCGTTACAATGAGCAGTTCTTC CASSLESRYNEQFF
NA TRBJ2-1 once TRBV20-1 TGCAGTGCTCGTAGGAATGAGCAGTTCTTC CSARRNEQFF
NA TRBJ1-4 NA TRBV27 TGTGCCAGCCGCGGACTGGATCTAGGTGAAAAACTGTTTTTT CASRGLDLGEKLFF
TRBD2 TRBJ2-5 NA TRBV6-1 TGTGCCAGCACAGGACTAGCGGATCGGTGGGAGACCCAGTACTTC CASTGLADRWETQYF
NA TRBJ2-7 NA TRBV28 TGTGCCAGCAGTTTAAGCAGGATCGGAGGGAACGAGCAGTACTTC CASSLSRIGGNEQYF